The subject of this entry is one TCR beta chain. Its antigen is as yet unknown. This entry belongs to a study of cytomegalovirus exposure and HLA in healthy donors. Overall study context: Earlier sequencing of some 170 million T cells yielded around 120 million unique TCR beta sequences.

Study-wide results and limits: In a later analysis, the majority of CMV-associated beta chains seemingly showed HLA restriction. Sequence variants that were highly shared formed a cluster that was likely a sequencing artifact.

Amplification used 60 Vbeta primers and 13 Jbeta primers. The repertoire was sequenced with immunoSEQ multiplex PCR; TCRdb's copy has only in-frame clones and lacks some. This sample has over 130,000 clones; roughly 66% occur once, and the top ten carry under 7.5%. This receptor was taken from a woman aged 55 to 70 in good health and CMV-seronegative. Sequencing used PBMCs.

CDR3 nucleotide sequence: TGCGCCAGCAGCCAGGCGACTAGCGGGGGGGCCCAGACCCAGTACTTC. Translation: CASSQATSGGAQTQYF. This sequence joins TRBV4-3 and TRBJ2-5; 14 bases line up with TRBD2. Germline trimming cut 3 bases from V and 6 bases from J; bases unmatched to any gene: 6. This CDR3 region has 16 residues. In germline, CDR1 is LGHNA, CDR2 YSLEER.